The text below deals with one T cell receptor beta chain. This sample is drawn from a study of T cell changes during pregnancy in multiple sclerosis. V was clipped by 2 bases and J by 4 bases; unmatched bases: 6. The CDR3 is made up of 15 amino acids. Germline CDR1 is MNHNS and CDR2 is SASEGT. Profiling relied on immunoSEQ multiplex PCR, and the TCRdb table lists in-frame clones only, not all of them. The sample lists roughly 30,000 clones, around 91% occurring once. This material consisted of CD8+ T cells from peripheral blood mononuclear cells, taken after pregnancy. The chain joins TRBV6-1 to TRBJ2-5, with 8 bases identical to TRBD2. The sequence came from a female donor with multiple sclerosis, enrolled in a pregnancy study. CDR3 in amino acids: CASSERAGAGETQYF. DNA for the CDR3: TGTGCCAGCAGTGAAAGAGCGGGAGCGGGAGAGACCCAGTACTTC.